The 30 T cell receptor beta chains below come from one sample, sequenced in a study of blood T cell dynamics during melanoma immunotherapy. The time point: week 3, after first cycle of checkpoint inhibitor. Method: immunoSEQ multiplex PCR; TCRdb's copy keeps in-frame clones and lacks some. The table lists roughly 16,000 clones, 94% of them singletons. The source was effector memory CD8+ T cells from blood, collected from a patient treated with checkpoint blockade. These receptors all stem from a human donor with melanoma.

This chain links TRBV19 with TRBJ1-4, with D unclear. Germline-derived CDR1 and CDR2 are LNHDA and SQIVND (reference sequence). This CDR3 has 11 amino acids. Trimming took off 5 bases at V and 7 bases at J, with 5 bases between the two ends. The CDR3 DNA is TGTGCCAGTAGTTCCGGTGAAAAACTGTTTTTT. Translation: CASSSGEKLFF.

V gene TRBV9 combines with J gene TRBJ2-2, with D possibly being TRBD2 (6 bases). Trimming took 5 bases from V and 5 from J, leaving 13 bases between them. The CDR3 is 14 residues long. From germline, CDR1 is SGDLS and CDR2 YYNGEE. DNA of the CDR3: TGTGCCAGCAGTGCGGGACCGCATACCGGGGAGCTGTTTTTT. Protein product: CASSAGPHTGELFF.

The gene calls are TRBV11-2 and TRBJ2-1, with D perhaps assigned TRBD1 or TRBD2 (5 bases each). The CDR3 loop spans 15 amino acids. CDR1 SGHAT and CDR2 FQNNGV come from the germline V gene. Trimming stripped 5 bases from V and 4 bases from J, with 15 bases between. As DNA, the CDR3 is TGTGCCAGCAGCAGAGTACGGGGCGCGTACAATGAGCAGTTCTTC. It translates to CASSRVRGAYNEQFF.

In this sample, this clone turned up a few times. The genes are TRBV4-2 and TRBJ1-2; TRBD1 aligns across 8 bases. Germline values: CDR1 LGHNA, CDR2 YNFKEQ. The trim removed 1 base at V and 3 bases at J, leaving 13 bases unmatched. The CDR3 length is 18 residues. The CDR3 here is CASSQGTGLEELDYGYTF. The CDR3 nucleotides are TGTGCCAGCAGCCAAGGGACAGGGCTCGAGGAATTGGACTATGGCTACACCTTC.

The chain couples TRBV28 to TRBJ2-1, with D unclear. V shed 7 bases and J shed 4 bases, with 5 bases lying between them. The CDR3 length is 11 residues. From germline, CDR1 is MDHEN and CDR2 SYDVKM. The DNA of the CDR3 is TGTGCCAGCAAGAGGTACAATGAGCAGTTCTTC. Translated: CASKRYNEQFF. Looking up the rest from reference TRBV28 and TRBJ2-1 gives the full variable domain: DVKVTQSSRYLVKRTGEKVFLECVQDMDHENMFWYRQDPGLGLRLIYFSYDVKMKEKGDIPEGYSVSREKKERFSLILESASTNQTSMYLCASKRYNEQFFGPGTRLTVL.

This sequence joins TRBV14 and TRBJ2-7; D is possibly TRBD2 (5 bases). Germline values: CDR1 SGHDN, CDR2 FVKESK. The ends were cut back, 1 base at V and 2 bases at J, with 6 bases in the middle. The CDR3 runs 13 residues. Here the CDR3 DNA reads TGTGCCAGCAGCCAAGGGAGGCCCTACGAGCAGTACTTC. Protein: CASSQGRPYEQYF.

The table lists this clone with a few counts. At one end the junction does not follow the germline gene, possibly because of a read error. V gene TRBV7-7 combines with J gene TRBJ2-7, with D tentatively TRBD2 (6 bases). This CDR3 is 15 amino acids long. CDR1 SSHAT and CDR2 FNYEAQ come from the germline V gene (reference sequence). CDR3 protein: CASSPKGLAPFEQYF. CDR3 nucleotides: TGTGCTAGCAGCCCCAAGGGACTCGCACCTTTCGAGCAGTACTTC.

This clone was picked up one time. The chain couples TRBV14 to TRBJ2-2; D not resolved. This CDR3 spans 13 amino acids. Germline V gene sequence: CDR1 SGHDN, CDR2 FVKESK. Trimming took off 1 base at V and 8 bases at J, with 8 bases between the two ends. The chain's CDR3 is CASSQGGPGELFF. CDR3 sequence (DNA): TGTGCCAGCAGCCAAGGTGGGCCGGGGGAGCTGTTTTTT.

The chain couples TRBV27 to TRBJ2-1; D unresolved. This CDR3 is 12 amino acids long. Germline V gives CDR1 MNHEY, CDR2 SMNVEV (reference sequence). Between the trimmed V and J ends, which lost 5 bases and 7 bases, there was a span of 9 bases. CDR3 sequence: CASSQSVNEQFF. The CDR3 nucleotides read TGTGCCAGCAGTCAGTCGGTAAATGAGCAGTTCTTC.

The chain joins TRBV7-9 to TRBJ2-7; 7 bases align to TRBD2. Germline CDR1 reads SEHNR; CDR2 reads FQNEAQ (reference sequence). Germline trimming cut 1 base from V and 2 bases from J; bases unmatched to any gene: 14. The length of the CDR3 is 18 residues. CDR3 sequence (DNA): TGTGCCAGCAGCTTAGTTTCTCATAGGGAGGGTTCTCCCTACGAGCAGTACTTC. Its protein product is CASSLVSHREGSPYEQYF.

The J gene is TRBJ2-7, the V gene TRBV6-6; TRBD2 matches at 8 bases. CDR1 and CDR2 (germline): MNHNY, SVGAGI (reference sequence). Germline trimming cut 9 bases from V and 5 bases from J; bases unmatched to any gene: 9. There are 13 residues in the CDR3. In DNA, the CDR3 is TGTGCCAGTGGGAGCGGGAGTTGGGACGAGCAGTACTTC. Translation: CASGSGSWDEQYF.

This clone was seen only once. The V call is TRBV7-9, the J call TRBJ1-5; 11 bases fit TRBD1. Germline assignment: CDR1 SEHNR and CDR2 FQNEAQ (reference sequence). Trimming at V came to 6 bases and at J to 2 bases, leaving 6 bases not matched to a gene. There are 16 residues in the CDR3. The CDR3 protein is CASSSGTGGGNQPQHF. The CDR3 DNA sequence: TGTGCCAGCAGTTCTGGGACAGGGGGAGGCAATCAGCCCCAGCATTTT.

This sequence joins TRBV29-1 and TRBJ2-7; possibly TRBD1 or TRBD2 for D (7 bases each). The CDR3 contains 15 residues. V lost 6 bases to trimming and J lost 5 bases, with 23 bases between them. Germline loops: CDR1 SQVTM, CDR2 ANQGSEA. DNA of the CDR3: TGCAGCGTCGGGGGAGGAGCGGGACAGCTGCACGAGCAGTACTTC. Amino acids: CSVGGGAGQLHEQYF.

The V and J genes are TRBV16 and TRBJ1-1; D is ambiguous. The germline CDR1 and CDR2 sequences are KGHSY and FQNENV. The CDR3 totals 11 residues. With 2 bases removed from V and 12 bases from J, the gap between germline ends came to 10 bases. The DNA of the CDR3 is TGTGCCAGCAGCCAAGGCCTGGAATCTTTCTTT. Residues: CASSQGLESFF.

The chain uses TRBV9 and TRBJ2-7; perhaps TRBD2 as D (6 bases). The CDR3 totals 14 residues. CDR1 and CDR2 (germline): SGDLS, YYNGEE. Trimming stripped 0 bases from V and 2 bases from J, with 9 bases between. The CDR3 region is CASSVGDSAYEQYF. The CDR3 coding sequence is TGTGCCAGCAGCGTAGGGGACTCCGCCTACGAGCAGTACTTC.

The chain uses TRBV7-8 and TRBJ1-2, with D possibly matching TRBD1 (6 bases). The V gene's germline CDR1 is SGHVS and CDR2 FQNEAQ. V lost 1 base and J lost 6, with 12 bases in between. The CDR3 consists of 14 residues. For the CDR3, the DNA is TGTGCCAGCAGCTTAGATGGGGGGCAGGATGGCTACACCTTC. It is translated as CASSLDGGQDGYTF.

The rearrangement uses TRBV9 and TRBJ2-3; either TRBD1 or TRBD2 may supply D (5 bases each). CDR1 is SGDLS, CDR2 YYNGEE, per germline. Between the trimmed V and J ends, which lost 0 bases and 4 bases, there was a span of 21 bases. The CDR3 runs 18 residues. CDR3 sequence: CASSVAGLAPARADTQYF. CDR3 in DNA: TGTGCCAGCAGCGTAGCAGGGCTAGCCCCAGCAAGGGCAGATACGCAGTATTTT.

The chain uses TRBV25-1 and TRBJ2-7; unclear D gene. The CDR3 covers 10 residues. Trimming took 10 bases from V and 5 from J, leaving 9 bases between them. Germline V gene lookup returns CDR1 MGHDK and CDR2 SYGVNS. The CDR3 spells CATYGHEQYF. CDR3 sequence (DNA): TGTGCCACCTACGGTCACGAGCAGTACTTC.

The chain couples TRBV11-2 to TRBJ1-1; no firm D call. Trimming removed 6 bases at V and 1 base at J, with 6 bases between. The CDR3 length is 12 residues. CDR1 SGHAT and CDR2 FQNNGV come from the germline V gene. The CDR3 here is CASRSGNTEAFF. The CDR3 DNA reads TGTGCCAGCAGAAGTGGGAACACTGAAGCTTTCTTT.

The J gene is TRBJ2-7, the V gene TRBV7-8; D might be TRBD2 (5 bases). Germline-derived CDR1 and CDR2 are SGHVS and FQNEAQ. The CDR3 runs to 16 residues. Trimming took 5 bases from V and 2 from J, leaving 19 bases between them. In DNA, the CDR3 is TGTGCCAGCAGCCGGCCTTTTAGGCAGGAGGCCTACGAGCAGTACTTC. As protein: CASSRPFRQEAYEQYF.

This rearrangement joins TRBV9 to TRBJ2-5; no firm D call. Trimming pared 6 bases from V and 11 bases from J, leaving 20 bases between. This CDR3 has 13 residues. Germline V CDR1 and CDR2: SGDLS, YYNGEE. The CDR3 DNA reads TGTGCCAGCACATTGGACCCGTTCGGAGAGCAGTACTTC. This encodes CASTLDPFGEQYF. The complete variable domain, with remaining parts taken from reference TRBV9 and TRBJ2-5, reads DSGVTQTPKHLITATGQRVTLRCSPRSGDLSVYWYQQSLDQGLQFLIQYYNGEERAKGNILERFSAQQFPDLHSELNLSSLELGDSALYFCASTLDPFGEQYFGPGTRLLVL.

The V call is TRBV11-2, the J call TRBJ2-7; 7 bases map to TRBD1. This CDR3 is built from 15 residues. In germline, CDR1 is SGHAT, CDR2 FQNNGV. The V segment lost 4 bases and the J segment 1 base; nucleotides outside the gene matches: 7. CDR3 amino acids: CASSYWTGGSYEQYF. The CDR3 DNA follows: TGTGCCAGCAGCTACTGGACAGGAGGATCCTACGAGCAGTACTTC.

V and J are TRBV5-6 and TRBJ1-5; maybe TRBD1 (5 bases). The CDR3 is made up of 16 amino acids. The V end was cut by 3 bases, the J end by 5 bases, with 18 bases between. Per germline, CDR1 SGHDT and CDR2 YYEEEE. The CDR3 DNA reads TGTGCCAGCAGCTATTCTCAGGGAGGGAAATATCAGCCCCAGCATTTT. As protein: CASSYSQGGKYQPQHF. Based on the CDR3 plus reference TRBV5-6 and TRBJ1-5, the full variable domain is DAGVTQSPTHLIKTRGQQVTLRCSPKSGHDTVSWYQQALGQGPQFIFQYYEEEERQRGNFPDRFSGHQFPNYSSELNVNALLLGDSALYLCASSYSQGGKYQPQHFGDGTRLSIL.

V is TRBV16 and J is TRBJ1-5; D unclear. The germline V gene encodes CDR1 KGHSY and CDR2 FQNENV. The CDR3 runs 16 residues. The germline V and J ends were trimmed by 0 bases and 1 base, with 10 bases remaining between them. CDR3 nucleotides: TGTGCCAGCAGCCAATCGACGGGATCCAGCAATCAGCCCCAGCATTTT. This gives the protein CASSQSTGSSNQPQHF.

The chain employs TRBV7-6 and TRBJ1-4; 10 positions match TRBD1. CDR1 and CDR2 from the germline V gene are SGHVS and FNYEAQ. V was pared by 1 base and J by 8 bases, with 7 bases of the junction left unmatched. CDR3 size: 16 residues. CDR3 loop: CASSLDPGQGREKLFF. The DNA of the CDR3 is TGTGCCAGCAGCTTAGATCCGGGACAGGGGAGAGAAAAACTGTTTTTT.

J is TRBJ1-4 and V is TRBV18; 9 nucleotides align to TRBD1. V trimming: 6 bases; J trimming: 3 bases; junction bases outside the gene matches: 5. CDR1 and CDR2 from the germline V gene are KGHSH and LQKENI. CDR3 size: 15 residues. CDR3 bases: TGTGCCAGCTCTCGGACAGGGGCTTCTAATGAAAAACTGTTTTTT. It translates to CASSRTGASNEKLFF.

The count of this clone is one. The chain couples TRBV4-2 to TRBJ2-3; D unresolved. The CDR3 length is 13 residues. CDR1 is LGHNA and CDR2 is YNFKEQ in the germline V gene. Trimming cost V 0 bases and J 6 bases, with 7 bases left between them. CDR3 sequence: CASSQDLEDTQYF. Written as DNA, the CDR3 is TGTGCCAGCAGCCAAGATCTAGAGGATACGCAGTATTTT.

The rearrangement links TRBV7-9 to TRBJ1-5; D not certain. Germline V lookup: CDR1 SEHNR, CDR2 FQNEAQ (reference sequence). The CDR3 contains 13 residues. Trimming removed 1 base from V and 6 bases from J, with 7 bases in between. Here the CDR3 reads CASSLGGSQPQHF. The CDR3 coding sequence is TGTGCCAGCAGCTTAGGAGGGAGTCAGCCCCAGCATTTT.

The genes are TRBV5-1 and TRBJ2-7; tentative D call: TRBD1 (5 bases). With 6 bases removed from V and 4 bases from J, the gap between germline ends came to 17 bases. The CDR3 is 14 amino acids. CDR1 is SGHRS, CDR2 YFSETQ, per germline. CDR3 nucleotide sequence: TGCGCCAGCACCCTAAGGCAGGGAAGTTACGAGCAGTACTTC. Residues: CASTLRQGSYEQYF. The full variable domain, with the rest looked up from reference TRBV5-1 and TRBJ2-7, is KAGVTQTPRYLIKTRGQQVTLSCSPISGHRSVSWYQQTPGQGLQFLFEYFSETQRNKGNFPGRFSGRQFSNSRSEMNVSTLELGDSALYLCASTLRQGSYEQYFGPGTRLTVT.

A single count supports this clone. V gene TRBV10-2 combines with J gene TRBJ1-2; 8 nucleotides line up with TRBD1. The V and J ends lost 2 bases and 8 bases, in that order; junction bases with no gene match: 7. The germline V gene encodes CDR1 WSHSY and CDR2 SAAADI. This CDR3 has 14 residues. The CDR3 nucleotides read TGCGCCAGCAGTGAGGATCCAGGGGGCGACGGCTACACCTTC. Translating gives CASSEDPGGDGYTF.